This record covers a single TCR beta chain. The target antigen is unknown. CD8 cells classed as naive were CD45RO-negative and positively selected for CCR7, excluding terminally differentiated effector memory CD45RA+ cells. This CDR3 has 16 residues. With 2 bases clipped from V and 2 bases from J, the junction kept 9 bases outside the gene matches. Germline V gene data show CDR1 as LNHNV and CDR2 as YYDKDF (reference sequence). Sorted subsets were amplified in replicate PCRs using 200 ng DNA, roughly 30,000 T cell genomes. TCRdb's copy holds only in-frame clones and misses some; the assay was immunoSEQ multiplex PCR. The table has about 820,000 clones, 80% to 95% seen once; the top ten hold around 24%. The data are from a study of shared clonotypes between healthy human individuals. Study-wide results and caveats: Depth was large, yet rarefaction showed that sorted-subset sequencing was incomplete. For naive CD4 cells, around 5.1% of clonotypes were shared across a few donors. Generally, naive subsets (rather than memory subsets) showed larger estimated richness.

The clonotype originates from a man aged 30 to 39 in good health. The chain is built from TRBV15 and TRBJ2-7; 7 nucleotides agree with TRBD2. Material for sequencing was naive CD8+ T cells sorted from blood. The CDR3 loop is CATSRTLAGDPYEQYF. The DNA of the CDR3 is TGTGCCACCAGCAGAACCCTGGCGGGGGATCCCTACGAGCAGTACTTC.